Below, 3 T cell receptor beta chains from the same sample are listed, as sequenced in a study of blood T cell repertoires in COVID-19. Assay used: immunoSEQ multiplex PCR; TCRdb lists only in-frame clones, some missing. The table has 250,000 to 300,000 clones, over 75% seen once. Specimen: peripheral blood. Receptor source: a woman in her seventies with COVID-19, enrolled during active disease.

V gene TRBV6-6 combines with J gene TRBJ2-7, with 8 bases matching TRBD1. Looked up from germline, CDR1 is MNHNY and CDR2 is SVGAGI (reference sequence). The CDR3 spans 14 residues. The J segment lost 4 bases and the V segment lost 2 bases, leaving 4 bases of the junction unmatched. This CDR3 is CASSYRDRYYEQYF. The CDR3 DNA is TGTGCCAGCAGTTACCGGGACAGGTATTACGAGCAGTACTTC.

The rearrangement joins TRBV11-2 to TRBJ2-1, with 11 bases matching TRBD2. The trim removed 6 bases at V and 5 bases at J, leaving 6 bases unmatched. The CDR3 consists of 15 residues. Germline assignment: CDR1 SGHAT and CDR2 FQNNGV. CDR3 sequence: CASRKLAGADNEQFF. CDR3 nucleotides: TGTGCCAGCAGAAAACTAGCGGGGGCAGACAATGAGCAGTTCTTC.

The rearrangement links TRBV18 to TRBJ1-1; D perhaps matches TRBD1 (5 bases). This CDR3 has 12 residues. From germline, CDR1 is KGHSH and CDR2 LQKENI. V was clipped by 1 base and J by 10 bases, with 10 bases between them. The CDR3 region is CASSPRRQSAFF. CDR3 sequence (DNA): TGTGCCAGCTCACCACGGCGACAGTCAGCTTTCTTT.